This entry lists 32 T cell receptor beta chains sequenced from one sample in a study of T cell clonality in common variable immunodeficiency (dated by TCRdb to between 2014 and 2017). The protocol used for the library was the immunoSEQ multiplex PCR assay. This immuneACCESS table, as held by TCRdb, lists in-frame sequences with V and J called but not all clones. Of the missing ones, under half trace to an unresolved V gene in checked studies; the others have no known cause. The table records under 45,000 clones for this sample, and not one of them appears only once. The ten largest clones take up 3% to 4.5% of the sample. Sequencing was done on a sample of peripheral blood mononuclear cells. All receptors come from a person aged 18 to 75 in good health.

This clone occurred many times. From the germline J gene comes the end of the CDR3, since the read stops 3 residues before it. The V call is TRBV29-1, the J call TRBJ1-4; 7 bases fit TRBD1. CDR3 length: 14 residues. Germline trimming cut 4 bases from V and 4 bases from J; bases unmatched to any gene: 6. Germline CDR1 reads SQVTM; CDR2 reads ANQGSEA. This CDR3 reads CSVVGGQFNEKLFF. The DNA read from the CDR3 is TGCAGCGTTGTGGGGGGACAGTTTAATGAAAAA.

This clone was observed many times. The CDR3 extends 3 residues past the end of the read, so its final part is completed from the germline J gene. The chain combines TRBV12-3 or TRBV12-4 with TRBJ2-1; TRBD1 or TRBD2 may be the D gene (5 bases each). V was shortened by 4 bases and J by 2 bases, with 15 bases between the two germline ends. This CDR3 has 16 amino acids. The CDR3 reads CASSSLVQGAYNEQFF. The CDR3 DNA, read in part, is TGTGCCAGCAGTTCGCTGGTCCAGGGAGCCTACAATGAG.

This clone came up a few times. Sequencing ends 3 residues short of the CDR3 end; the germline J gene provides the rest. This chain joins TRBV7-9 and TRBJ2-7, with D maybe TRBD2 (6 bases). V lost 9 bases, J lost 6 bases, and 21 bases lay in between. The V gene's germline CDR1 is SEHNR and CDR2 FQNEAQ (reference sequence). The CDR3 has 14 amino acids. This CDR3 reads CASTRDSLMSEQYF. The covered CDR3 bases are TGTGCCAGTACCCGGGACTCCTTGATGAGCGAG. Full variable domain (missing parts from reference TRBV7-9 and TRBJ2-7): DTGVSQNPRHKITKRGQNVTFRCDPISEHNRLYWYRQTLGQGPEFLTYFQNEAQLEKSRLLSDRFSAERPKGSFSTLEIQRTEQGDSAMYLCASTRDSLMSEQYFGPGTRLTVT.

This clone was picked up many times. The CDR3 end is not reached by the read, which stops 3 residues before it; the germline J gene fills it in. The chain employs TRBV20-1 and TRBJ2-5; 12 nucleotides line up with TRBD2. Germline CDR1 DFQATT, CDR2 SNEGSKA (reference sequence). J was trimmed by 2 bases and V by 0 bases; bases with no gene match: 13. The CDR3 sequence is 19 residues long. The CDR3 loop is CSARDLASGRARSQETQYF. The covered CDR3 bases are TGCAGTGCTAGAGATTTGGCTAGCGGGAGGGCGAGAAGTCAAGAGACC.

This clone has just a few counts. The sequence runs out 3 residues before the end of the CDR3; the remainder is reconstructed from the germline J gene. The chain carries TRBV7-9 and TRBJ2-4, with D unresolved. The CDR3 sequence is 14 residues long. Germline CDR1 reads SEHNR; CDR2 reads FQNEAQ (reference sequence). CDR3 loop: CASSFVNGKGGQYF. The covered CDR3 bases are TGTGCCAGCAGCTTCGTAAACGGAAAGGGTGGT.

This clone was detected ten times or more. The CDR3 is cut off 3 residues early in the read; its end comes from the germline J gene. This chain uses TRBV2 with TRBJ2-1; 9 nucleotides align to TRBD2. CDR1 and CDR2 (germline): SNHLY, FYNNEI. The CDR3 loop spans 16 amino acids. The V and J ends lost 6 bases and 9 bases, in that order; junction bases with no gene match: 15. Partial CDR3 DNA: TGTGCCAGCAGACCTTCAGGACTAGCGCTAGTGGGTGAG. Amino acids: CASRPSGLALVGE. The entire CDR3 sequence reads CASRPSGLALVGEQFF.

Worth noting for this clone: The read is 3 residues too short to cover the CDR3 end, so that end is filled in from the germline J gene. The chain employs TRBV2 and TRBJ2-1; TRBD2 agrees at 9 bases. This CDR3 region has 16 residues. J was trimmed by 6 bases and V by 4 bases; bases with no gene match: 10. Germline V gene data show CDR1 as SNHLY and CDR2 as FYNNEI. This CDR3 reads CASSVSGGRVVNEQFF. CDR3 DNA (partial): TGTGCCAGCAGTGTAAGTGGCGGGAGGGTAGTCAATGAG.

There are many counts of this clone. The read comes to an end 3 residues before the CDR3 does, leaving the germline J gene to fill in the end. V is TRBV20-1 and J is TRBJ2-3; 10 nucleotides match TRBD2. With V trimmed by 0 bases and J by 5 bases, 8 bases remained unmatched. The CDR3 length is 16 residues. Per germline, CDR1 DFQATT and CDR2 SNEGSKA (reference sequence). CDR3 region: CSARDLSGRDVDTQYF. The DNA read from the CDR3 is TGCAGTGCTAGAGACCTAAGCGGGAGGGATGTAGATACG.

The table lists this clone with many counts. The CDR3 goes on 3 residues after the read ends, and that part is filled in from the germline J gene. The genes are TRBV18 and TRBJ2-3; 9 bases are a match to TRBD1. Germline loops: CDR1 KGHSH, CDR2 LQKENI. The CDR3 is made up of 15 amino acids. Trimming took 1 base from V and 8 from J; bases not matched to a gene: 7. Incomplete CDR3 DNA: TGTGCCAGCTCACCACAACGGACAGGGGAGGTTACG. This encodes CASSPQRTGEVT. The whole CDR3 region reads CASSPQRTGEVTQYF. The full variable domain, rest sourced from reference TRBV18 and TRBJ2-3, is NAGVMQNPRHLVRRRGQEARLRCSPMKGHSHVYWYRQLPEEGLKFMVYLQKENIIDESGMPKERFSAEFPKEGPSILRIQQVVRGDSAAYFCASSPQRTGEVTQYFGPGTRLTVL.

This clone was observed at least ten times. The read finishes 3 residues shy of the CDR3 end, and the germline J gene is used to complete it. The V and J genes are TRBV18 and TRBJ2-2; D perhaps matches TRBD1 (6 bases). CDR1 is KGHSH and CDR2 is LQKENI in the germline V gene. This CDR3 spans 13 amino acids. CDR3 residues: CASSPGASQKLFF. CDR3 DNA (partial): TGTGCCAGCTCACCGGGGGCCAGCCAAAAG.

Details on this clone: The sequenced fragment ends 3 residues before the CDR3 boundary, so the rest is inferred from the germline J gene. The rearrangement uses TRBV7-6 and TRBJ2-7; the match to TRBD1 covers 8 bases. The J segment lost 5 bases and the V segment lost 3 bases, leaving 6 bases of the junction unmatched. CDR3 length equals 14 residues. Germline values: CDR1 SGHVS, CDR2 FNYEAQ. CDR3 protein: CASSFDDRGHEQYF. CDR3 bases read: TGTGCCAGCAGCTTCGACGACAGGGGACACGAG.

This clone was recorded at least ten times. CDR3 amino acids: CASSHSTAMNTEAFF. The sequenced CDR3 bases are TGTGCCAGCAGCCATTCGACAGCAATGAACACTGAA. V is TRBV7-9 and J is TRBJ1-1; TRBD1 is a possible D gene (5 bases). Read data end 3 residues before the CDR3 end; the end is taken from the germline J gene. Per germline, CDR1 SEHNR and CDR2 FQNEAQ (reference sequence). The CDR3 loop spans 15 amino acids. V was pared by 5 bases and J by 0 bases, with 13 bases between. The entire variable domain, with the rest obtained from reference TRBV7-9 and TRBJ1-1, is as follows: DTGVSQNPRHKITKRGQNVTFRCDPISEHNRLYWYRQTLGQGPEFLTYFQNEAQLEKSRLLSDRFSAERPKGSFSTLEIQRTEQGDSAMYLCASSHSTAMNTEAFFGQGTRLTVV.

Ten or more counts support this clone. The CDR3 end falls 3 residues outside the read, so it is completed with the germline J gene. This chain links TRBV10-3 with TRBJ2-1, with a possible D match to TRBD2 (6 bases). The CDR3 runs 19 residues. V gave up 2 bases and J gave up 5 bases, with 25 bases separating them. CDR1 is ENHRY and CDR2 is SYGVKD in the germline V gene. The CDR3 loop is CAISEPTGPSAGKDNEQFF. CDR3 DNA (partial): TGTGCCATCAGTGAGCCAACCGGACCTTCAGCGGGCAAAGACAATGAG.

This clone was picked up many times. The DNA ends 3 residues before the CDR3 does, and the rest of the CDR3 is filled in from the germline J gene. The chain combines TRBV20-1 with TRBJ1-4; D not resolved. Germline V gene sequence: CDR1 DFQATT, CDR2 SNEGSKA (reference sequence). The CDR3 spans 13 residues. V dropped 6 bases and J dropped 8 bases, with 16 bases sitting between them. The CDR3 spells CSAMNNFEEKLFF. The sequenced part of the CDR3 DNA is TGCAGTGCGATGAATAACTTTGAGGAAAAA.

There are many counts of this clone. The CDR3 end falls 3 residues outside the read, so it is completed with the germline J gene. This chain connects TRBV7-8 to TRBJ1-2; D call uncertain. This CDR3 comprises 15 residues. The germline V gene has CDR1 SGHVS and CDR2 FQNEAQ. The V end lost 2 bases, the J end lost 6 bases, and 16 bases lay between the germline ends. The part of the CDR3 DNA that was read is TGTGCCAGCAGCTTATTGCCCGGGGTCAACGATGGC. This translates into CASSLLPGVNDG. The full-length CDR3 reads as CASSLLPGVNDGYTF.

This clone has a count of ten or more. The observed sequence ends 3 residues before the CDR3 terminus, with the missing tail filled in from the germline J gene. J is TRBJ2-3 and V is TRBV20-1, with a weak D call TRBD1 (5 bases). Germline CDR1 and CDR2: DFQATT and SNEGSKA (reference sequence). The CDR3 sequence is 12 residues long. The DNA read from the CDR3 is TGCAGGGGGCCGTGGGAAACAGATACG. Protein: CRGPWETDT. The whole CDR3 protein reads CRGPWETDTQYF.

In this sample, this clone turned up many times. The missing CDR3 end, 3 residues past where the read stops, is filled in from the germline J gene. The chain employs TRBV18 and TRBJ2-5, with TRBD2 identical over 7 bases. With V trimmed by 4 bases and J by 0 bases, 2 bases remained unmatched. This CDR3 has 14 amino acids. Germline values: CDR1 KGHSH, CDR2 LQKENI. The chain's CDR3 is CASSHGTNQETQYF. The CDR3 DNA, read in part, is TGTGCCAGCTCACATGGGACTAACCAAGAGACC.

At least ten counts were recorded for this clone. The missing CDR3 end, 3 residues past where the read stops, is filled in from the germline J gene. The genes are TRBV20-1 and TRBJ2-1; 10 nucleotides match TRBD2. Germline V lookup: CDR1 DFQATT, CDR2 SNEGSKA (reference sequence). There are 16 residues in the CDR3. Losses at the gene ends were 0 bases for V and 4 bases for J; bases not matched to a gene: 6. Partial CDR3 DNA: TGCAGTGCTAGAGATAGCCCGGGACTAGCGTACAATGAG. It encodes CSARDSPGLAYNE. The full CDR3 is CSARDSPGLAYNEQFF.

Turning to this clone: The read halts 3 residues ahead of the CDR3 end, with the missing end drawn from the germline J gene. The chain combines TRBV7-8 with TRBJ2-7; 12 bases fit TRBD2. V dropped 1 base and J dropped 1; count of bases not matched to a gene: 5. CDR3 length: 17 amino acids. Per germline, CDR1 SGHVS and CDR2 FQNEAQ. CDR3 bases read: TGTGCCAGCAGCTTAGGACTAGCGGGAGTATGGTCCTACGAG. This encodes CASSLGLAGVWSYE. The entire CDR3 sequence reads CASSLGLAGVWSYEQYF.

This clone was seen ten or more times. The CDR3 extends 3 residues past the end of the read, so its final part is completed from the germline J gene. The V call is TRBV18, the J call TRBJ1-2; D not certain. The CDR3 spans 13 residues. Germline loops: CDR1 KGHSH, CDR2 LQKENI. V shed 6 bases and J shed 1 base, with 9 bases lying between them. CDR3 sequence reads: CASSPGYNYGYTF. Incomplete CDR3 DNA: TGTGCCAGCTCGCCGGGGTATAACTATGGC. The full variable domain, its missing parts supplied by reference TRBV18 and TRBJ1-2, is NAGVMQNPRHLVRRRGQEARLRCSPMKGHSHVYWYRQLPEEGLKFMVYLQKENIIDESGMPKERFSAEFPKEGPSILRIQQVVRGDSAAYFCASSPGYNYGYTFGSGTRLTVV.

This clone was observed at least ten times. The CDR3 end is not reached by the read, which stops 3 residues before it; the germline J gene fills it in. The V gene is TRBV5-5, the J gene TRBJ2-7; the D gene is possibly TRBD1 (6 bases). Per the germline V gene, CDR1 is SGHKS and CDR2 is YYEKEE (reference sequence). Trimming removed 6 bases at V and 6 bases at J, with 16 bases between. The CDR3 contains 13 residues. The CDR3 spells CASNYRDTGEQYF. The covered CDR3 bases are TGTGCCAGCAATTATCGGGACACTGGCGAG.

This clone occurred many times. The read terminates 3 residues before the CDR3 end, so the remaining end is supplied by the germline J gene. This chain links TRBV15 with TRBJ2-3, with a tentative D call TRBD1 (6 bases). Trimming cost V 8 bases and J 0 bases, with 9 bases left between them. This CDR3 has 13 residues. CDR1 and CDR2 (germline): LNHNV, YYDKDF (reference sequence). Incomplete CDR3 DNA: TGTGCCACCTGGACAGTGAGCACAGATACG. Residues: CATWTVSTDT. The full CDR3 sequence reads CATWTVSTDTQYF.

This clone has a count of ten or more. Partial CDR3 DNA: TGTGCCAGTAGTATCAAGGGGGCGAGGGGC. This gives the protein CASSIKGARG. The entire CDR3 protein reads CASSIKGARGYTF. This rearrangement joins TRBV19 to TRBJ1-2, with 7 bases identical to TRBD1. The observed sequence ends 3 residues before the CDR3 terminus, with the missing tail filled in from the germline J gene. This CDR3 is 13 amino acids long. The germline V gene has CDR1 LNHDA and CDR2 SQIVND (reference sequence).

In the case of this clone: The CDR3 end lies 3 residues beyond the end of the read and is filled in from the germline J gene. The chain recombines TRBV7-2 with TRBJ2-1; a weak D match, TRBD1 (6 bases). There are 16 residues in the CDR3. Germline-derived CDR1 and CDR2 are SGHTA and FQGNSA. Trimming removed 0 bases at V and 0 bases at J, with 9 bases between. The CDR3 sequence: CASSLAGASSYNEQFF. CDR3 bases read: TGTGCCAGCAGCTTAGCGGGGGCCAGCTCCTACAATGAG. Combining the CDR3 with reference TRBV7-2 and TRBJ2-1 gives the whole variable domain GAGVSQSPSNKVTEKGKDVELRCDPISGHTALYWYRQSLGQGLEFLIYFQGNSAPDKSGLPSDRFSAERTGGSVSTLTIQRTQQEDSAVYLCASSLAGASSYNEQFFGPGTRLTVL.

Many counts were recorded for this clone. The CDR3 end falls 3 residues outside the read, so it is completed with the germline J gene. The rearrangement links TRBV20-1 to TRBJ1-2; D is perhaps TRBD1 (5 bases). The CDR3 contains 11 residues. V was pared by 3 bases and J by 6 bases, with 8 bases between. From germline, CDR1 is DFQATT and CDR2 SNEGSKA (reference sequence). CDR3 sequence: CSARSGDGYTF. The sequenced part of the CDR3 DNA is TGCAGTGCTAGGTCGGGGGATGGC.

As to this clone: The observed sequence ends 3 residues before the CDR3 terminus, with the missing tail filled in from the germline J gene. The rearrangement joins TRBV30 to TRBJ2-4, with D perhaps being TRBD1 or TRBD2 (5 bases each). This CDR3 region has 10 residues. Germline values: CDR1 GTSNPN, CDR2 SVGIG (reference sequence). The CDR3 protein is CACLEGSQYF. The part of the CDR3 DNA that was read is TGTGCCTGCCTCGAGGGGAGT.

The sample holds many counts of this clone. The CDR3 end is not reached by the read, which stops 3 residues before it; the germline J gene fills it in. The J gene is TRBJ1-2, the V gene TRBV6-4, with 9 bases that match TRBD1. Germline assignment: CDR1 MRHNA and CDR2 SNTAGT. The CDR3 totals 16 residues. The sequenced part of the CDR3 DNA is TGTGCCAGCAGTGACTTTTTCCGTCGGACAGGGGTCGGC. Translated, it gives CASSDFFRRTGVG. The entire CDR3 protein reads CASSDFFRRTGVGYTF.

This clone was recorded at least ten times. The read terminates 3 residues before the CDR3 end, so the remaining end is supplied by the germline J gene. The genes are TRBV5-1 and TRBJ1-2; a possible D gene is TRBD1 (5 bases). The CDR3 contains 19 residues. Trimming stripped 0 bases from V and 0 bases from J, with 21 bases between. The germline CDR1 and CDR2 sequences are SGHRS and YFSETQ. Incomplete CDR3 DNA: TGCGCCAGCAGCTTGGCCCGGGGGGGAGTTTTTATGACTAACTATGGC. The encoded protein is CASSLARGGVFMTNYG. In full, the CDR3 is CASSLARGGVFMTNYGYTF.

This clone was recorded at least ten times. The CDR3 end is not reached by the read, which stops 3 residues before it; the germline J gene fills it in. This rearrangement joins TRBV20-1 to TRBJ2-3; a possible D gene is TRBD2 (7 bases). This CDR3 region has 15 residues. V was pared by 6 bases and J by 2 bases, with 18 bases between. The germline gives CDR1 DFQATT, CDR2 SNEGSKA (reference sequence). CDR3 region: CSATLGGAFTDTQYF. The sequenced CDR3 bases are TGCAGTGCAACCCTGGGGGGGGCCTTCACAGATACG.

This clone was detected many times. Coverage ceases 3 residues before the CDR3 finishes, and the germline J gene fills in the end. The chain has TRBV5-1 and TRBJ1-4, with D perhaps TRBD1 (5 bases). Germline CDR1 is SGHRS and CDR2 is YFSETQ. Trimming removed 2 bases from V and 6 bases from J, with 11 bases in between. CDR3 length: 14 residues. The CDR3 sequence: CASSLGARDEKLFF. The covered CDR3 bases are TGCGCCAGCAGCTTAGGGGCACGTGATGAAAAA.

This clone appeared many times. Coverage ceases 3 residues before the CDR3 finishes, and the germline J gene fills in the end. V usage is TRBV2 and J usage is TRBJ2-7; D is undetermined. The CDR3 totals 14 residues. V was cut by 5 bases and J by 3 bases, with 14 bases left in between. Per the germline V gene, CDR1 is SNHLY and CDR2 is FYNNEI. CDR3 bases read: TGTGCCAGCAGTTTGACCAGGATCGTCTACGAG. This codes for CASSLTRIVYE. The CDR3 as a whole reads CASSLTRIVYEQYF.

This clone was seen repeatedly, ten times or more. Partial CDR3 DNA: TGCGCCAGCAGCCTCGACACGAGCTCCTACAATGAG. It yields the protein CASSLDTSSYNE. The CDR3 in its entirety is CASSLDTSSYNEQFF. J is TRBJ2-1 and V is TRBV5-1; D ambiguous. The read terminates 3 residues ahead of where the CDR3 ends, so the germline J gene completes it. CDR1 and CDR2 (germline): SGHRS, YFSETQ. The germline V and J ends were trimmed by 4 bases and 0 bases, with 11 bases remaining between them. There are 15 residues in the CDR3.